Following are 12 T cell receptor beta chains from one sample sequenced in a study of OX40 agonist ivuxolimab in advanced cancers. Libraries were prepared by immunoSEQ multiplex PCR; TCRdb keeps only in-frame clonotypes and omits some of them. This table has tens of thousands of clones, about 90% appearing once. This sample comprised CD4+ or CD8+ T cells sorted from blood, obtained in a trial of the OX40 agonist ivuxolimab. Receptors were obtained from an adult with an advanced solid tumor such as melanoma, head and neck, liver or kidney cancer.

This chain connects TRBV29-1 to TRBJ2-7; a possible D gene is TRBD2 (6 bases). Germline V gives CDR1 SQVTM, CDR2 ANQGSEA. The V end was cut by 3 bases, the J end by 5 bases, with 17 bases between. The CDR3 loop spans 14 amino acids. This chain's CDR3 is CSVDSAGFGHEQYF. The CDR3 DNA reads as TGCAGCGTTGACTCGGCGGGGTTCGGCCACGAGCAGTACTTC.

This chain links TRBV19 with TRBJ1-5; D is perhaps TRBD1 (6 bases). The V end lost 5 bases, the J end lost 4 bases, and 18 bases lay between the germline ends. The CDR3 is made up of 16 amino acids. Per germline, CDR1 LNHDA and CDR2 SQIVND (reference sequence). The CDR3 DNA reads TGTGCCAGTAGTGCACCGGGACAATGGAGGAATCAGCCCCAGCATTTT. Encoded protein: CASSAPGQWRNQPQHF. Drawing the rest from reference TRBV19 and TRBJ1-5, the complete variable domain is DGGITQSPKYLFRKEGQNVTLSCEQNLNHDAMYWYRQDPGQGLRLIYYSQIVNDFQKGDIAEGYSVSREKKESFPLTVTSAQKNPTAFYLCASSAPGQWRNQPQHFGDGTRLSIL.

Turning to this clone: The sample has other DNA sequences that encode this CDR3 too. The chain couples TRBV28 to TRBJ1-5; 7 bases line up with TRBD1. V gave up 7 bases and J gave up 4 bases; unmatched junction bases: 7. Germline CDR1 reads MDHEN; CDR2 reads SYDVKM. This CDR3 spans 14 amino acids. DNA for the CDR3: TGTGCCAGCAACGGACAGGTCGGGAATCAGCCCCAGCATTTT. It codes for CASNGQVGNQPQHF.

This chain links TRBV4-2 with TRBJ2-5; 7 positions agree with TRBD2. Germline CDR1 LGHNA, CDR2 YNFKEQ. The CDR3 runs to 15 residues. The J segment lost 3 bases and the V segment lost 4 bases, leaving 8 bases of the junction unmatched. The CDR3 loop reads CASSPNGLAEETQYF. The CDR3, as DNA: TGTGCCAGCAGCCCAAATGGGCTAGCGGAAGAGACCCAGTACTTC.

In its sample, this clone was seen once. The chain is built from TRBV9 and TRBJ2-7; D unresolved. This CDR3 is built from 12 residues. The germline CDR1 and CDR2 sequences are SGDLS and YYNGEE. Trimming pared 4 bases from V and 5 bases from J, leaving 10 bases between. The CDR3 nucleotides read TGTGCCAGCAGCCGAATAGACCACGAGCAGTACTTC. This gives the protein CASSRIDHEQYF.

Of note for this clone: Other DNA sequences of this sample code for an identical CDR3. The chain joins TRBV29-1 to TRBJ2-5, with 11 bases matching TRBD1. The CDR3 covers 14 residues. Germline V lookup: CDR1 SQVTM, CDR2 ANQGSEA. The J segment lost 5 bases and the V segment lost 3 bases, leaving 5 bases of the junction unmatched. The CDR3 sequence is CSVEGQGVGETQYF. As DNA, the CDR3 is TGCAGCGTTGAGGGACAGGGGGTGGGCGAGACCCAGTACTTC.

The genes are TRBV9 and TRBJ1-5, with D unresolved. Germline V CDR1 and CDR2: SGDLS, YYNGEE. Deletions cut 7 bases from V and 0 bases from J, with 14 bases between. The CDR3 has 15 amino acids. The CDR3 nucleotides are TGTGCCAGCGCGAAATCACCGAATAGCAATCAGCCCCAGCATTTT. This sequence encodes CASAKSPNSNQPQHF. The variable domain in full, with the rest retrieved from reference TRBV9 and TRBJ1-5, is DSGVTQTPKHLITATGQRVTLRCSPRSGDLSVYWYQQSLDQGLQFLIQYYNGEERAKGNILERFSAQQFPDLHSELNLSSLELGDSALYFCASAKSPNSNQPQHFGDGTRLSIL.

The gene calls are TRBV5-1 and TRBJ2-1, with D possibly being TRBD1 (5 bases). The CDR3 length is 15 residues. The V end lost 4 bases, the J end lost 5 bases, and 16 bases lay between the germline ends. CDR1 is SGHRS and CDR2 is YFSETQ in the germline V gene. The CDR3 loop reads CASSRWGLSDNEQFF. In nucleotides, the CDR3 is TGCGCCAGCAGCAGGTGGGGCCTTTCCGACAATGAGCAGTTCTTC.

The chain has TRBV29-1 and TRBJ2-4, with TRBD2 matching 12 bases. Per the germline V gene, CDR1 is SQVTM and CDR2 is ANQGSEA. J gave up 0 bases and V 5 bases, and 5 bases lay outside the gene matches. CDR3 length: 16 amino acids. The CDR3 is CSVSSTSGGAKNIQYF. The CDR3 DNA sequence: TGCAGCGTTTCTTCGACTAGCGGGGGAGCCAAAAACATTCAGTACTTC.

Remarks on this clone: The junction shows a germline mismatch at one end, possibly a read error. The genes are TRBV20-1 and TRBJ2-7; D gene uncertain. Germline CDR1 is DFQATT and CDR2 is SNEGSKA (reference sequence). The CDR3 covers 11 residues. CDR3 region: CSARDVPKAHF. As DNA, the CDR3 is TGCAGTGCTAGAGACGTACCGAAAGCCCACTTC.

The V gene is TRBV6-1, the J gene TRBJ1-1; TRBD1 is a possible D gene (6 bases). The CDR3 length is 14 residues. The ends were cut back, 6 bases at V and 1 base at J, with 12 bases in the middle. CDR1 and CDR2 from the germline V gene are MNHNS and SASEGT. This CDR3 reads CASSNREGNTEAFF. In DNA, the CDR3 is TGTGCCAGCAGCAACAGGGAGGGGAACACTGAAGCTTTCTTT.

In DNA, the CDR3 is TGTGCCAGCAGCGTAGTCTCCCCTAGCGGTTCTCTCGCGGGCAATGAGCAGTTCTTC. It specifies CASSVVSPSGSLAGNEQFF. This chain uses TRBV9 with TRBJ2-1; 7 positions match TRBD2. This CDR3 spans 19 amino acids. Germline V gene lookup returns CDR1 SGDLS and CDR2 YYNGEE. Germline trimming cut 0 bases from V and 6 bases from J; bases unmatched to any gene: 18.